The 30 T cell receptor beta chains below were found in one sample sequenced in a study of cytomegalovirus exposure and HLA in healthy donors. Vbeta (60) and Jbeta (13) primers were used in the PCR. Profiled with immunoSEQ multiplex PCR; TCRdb holds only in-frame clones, not every one. Among about 120,000 clones listed, roughly 80% were seen once. The sequenced sample was PBMCs. Receptors were obtained from a man aged 55-75 years in good health and CMV-seropositive.

The chain links TRBV11-2 to TRBJ1-1, with a weak D call TRBD1 (5 bases). This CDR3 contains 12 residues. The germline CDR1 and CDR2 sequences are SGHAT and FQNNGV. V was trimmed by 8 bases and J by 5 bases, leaving 12 bases between them. The CDR3 is CASGQGRTEAFF. The CDR3 region has the DNA TGTGCCAGCGGTCAGGGTCGGACTGAAGCTTTCTTT.

The chain carries TRBV5-1 and TRBJ2-5; 9 bases align to TRBD2. Trimming took 3 bases from V and 5 from J; bases not matched to a gene: 5. CDR3 length equals 14 residues. In germline, CDR1 is SGHRS, CDR2 YFSETQ. The CDR3 reads CASSSLAGAETQYF. The CDR3 region has the DNA TGCGCCAGCAGCTCCTTAGCGGGGGCGGAGACCCAGTACTTC.

This rearrangement joins TRBV27 to TRBJ2-3, with D possibly matching TRBD1 (6 bases). Germline CDR1 and CDR2: MNHEY and SMNVEV (reference sequence). V was trimmed by 3 bases and J by 4 bases, leaving 14 bases between them. The CDR3 is 15 amino acids. The CDR3: CASSLSDRGADTQYF. In DNA, the CDR3 is TGTGCCAGCAGTTTGTCGGACAGAGGGGCAGATACGCAGTATTTT.

This clone occurred once. This chain joins TRBV19 and TRBJ2-7; tentative D call: TRBD2 (5 bases). From germline, CDR1 is LNHDA and CDR2 SQIVND (reference sequence). The V and J ends lost 3 bases and 5 bases respectively, with 20 bases between them. This CDR3 contains 16 residues. CDR3 sequence: CASSIRGPSPGHEQYF. Written as DNA, the CDR3 is TGTGCCAGTAGTATTAGAGGGCCGTCACCTGGCCACGAGCAGTACTTC. Filled out from reference TRBV19 and TRBJ2-7, the complete variable domain reads DGGITQSPKYLFRKEGQNVTLSCEQNLNHDAMYWYRQDPGQGLRLIYYSQIVNDFQKGDIAEGYSVSREKKESFPLTVTSAQKNPTAFYLCASSIRGPSPGHEQYFGPGTRLTVT.

The V call is TRBV7-9, the J call TRBJ2-3, with D perhaps matching TRBD2 (6 bases). Trimming shortened V by 4 bases and J by 1 base, and 12 bases separated the two germline ends. Germline V CDR1 and CDR2: SEHNR, FQNEAQ (reference sequence). The CDR3 sequence is 15 residues long. Here the CDR3 reads CASSSGSRGTDTQYF. DNA of the CDR3: TGTGCCAGCAGCTCCGGGAGTCGGGGCACAGATACGCAGTATTTT.

V gene TRBV15 combines with J gene TRBJ1-3; 8 nucleotides align to TRBD1. The trim removed 11 bases at V and 0 bases at J, leaving 9 bases unmatched. The CDR3 spans 15 residues. Per the germline V gene, CDR1 is LNHNV and CDR2 is YYDKDF (reference sequence). In nucleotides, the CDR3 is TGTGCCTCCGGACCAGGGGGCATCTCTGGAAACACCATATATTTT. It is translated as CASGPGGISGNTIYF.

The chain recombines TRBV7-9 with TRBJ1-3, with 7 bases fitting TRBD1. The CDR3 runs to 14 residues. V was clipped by 1 base and J by 5 bases; unmatched bases: 2. Germline V gene sequence: CDR1 SEHNR, CDR2 FQNEAQ (reference sequence). The CDR3 here is CASSLEGARNTIYF. CDR3 bases: TGTGCCAGCAGCTTAGAGGGGGCGAGAAACACCATATATTTT.

The chain is built from TRBV2 and TRBJ2-6; D is possibly TRBD1 (5 bases). V was shortened by 1 base and J by 1 base, with 17 bases between the two germline ends. Germline V gene data show CDR1 as SNHLY and CDR2 as FYNNEI. The CDR3 totals 19 residues. The CDR3 region is CASSEDSGLTRSGANVLTF. The CDR3 nucleotides read TGTGCCAGCAGTGAAGACTCAGGGTTGACTCGGTCTGGGGCCAACGTCCTGACTTTC.

The J gene is TRBJ1-1, the V gene TRBV12-5; 8 bases match TRBD1. Germline lookup yields CDR1 LGHNT and CDR2 FRNRAP. Trimming at V came to 0 bases and at J to 3 bases, leaving 9 bases not matched to a gene. This CDR3 region has 17 residues. The CDR3 region has the DNA TGTGCTAGTGGTTTGGTACCCTGGACAGGGACCTACACTGAAGCTTTCTTT. It encodes CASGLVPWTGTYTEAFF.

The rearrangement links TRBV5-6 to TRBJ2-7, with 12 bases matching TRBD1. Germline V CDR1 and CDR2: SGHDT, YYEEEE. The J segment lost 5 bases and the V segment lost 3 bases, leaving 12 bases of the junction unmatched. The CDR3 has 17 amino acids. CDR3 nucleotide sequence: TGTGCCAGCAGCTCTGTCCCGGGACAGGGGGCTCTGGACGAGCAGTACTTC. This gives the protein CASSSVPGQGALDEQYF.

The chain carries TRBV30 and TRBJ2-5; D gene ambiguous. V was pared by 0 bases and J by 4 bases, with 21 bases between. The CDR3 extends over 17 amino acids. The germline CDR1 and CDR2 sequences are GTSNPN and SVGIG (reference sequence). DNA for the CDR3: TGTGCCTGGAGTGTATCTTTCCGGTACTCAAACGGAGAGACCCAGTACTTC. It translates to CAWSVSFRYSNGETQYF.

The chain recombines TRBV15 with TRBJ2-7; TRBD1 matches at 7 bases. The germline V gene has CDR1 LNHNV and CDR2 YYDKDF (reference sequence). The V gene end was trimmed by 0 bases and the J gene end by 6 bases; junction bases not matched to a gene: 8. This CDR3 comprises 15 residues. CDR3 sequence reads: CATSRDKQGRTEQYF. CDR3 DNA sequence: TGTGCCACCAGCAGAGATAAACAGGGGCGGACCGAGCAGTACTTC. Based on the CDR3 plus reference TRBV15 and TRBJ2-7, the full variable domain is DAMVIQNPRYQVTQFGKPVTLSCSQTLNHNVMYWYQQKSSQAPKLLFHYYDKDFNNEADTPDNFQSRRPNTSFCFLDIRSPGLGDTAMYLCATSRDKQGRTEQYFGPGTRLTVT.

The chain joins TRBV6-5 to TRBJ2-7; 7 bases agree with TRBD1. This CDR3 contains 13 residues. The V segment lost 6 bases and the J segment 3 bases; nucleotides outside the gene matches: 5. Germline loops: CDR1 MNHEY, CDR2 SVGAGI. The DNA of the CDR3 is TGTGCCAGCAGCGGGACAGAAAACTACGAGCAGTACTTC. Encoded protein: CASSGTENYEQYF.

This clone showed up just once. The CDR3 DNA reads TGTGCCAGCAGTTTACGCGGGATAAGCACAGATACGCAGTATTTT. Translated, it gives CASSLRGISTDTQYF. V and J are TRBV27 and TRBJ2-3, with TRBD2 as a possible D gene (6 bases). Germline V gene lookup returns CDR1 MNHEY and CDR2 SMNVEV (reference sequence). CDR3 size: 15 residues. V lost 2 bases, J lost 0 bases, and 9 bases lay in between.

The rearrangement uses TRBV7-9 and TRBJ1-2, with TRBD1 matching 9 bases. CDR1 and CDR2 (germline): SEHNR, FQNEAQ (reference sequence). The CDR3 sequence is 14 residues long. The J segment lost 6 bases and the V segment lost 4 bases, leaving 6 bases of the junction unmatched. The CDR3 is CASSYRTGEDGYTF. The CDR3 DNA reads TGTGCCAGCAGCTATAGGACAGGGGAGGATGGCTACACCTTC.

The CDR3 DNA reads as TGTGCCAGCAGCGTCGGGACTGGGGCGGGTTCCTACGAGCAGTACTTC. This translates into CASSVGTGAGSYEQYF. This rearrangement joins TRBV9 to TRBJ2-7; D possibly corresponds to TRBD2 (6 bases). Germline assignment: CDR1 SGDLS and CDR2 YYNGEE. The CDR3 runs 16 residues. Deletions cut 2 bases from V and 1 base from J, with 16 bases between. The full variable domain, its missing parts supplied by reference TRBV9 and TRBJ2-7, is DSGVTQTPKHLITATGQRVTLRCSPRSGDLSVYWYQQSLDQGLQFLIQYYNGEERAKGNILERFSAQQFPDLHSELNLSSLELGDSALYFCASSVGTGAGSYEQYFGPGTRLTVT.

J is TRBJ2-7 and V is TRBV29-1; TRBD2 is a possible D gene (6 bases). Trimming took 5 bases from V and 6 from J, leaving 11 bases between them. The CDR3 loop spans 11 amino acids. The V gene's germline CDR1 is SQVTM and CDR2 ANQGSEA. The CDR3 region has the DNA TGCAGCGTTTCGGGACTGGGCGAGCAGTACTTC. Amino acids: CSVSGLGEQYF.

This rearrangement joins TRBV5-1 to TRBJ2-3; 11 bases agree with TRBD2. The V gene end was trimmed by 5 bases and the J gene end by 0 bases; junction bases not matched to a gene: 2. CDR1 is SGHRS, CDR2 YFSETQ, per germline. The CDR3 has 15 residues. The CDR3 here is CASRLAGGSTDTQYF. The CDR3, as DNA: TGCGCCAGCAGGCTAGCGGGGGGAAGCACAGATACGCAGTATTTT.

The chain links TRBV4-1 to TRBJ1-6; no definite D call. V gave up 4 bases and J gave up 0 bases, with 10 bases separating them. The CDR3 is made up of 16 amino acids. CDR1 is MGHRA and CDR2 is YSYEKL in the germline V gene. The CDR3 loop reads CASSRASNSYNSPLHF. The CDR3, as DNA: TGCGCCAGCAGCCGAGCAAGCAACTCCTATAATTCACCCCTCCACTTT.

The rearrangement links TRBV19 to TRBJ1-1; TRBD1 might be the D (6 bases). The CDR3 runs 11 residues. The germline gives CDR1 LNHDA, CDR2 SQIVND (reference sequence). Deletions cut 9 bases from V and 7 bases from J, with 12 bases between. The CDR3 DNA is TGTGCCAGCGAGGGGGATGTTGAAGCTTTCTTT. This codes for CASEGDVEAFF.

The rearrangement uses TRBV18 and TRBJ1-5; D uncertain. The CDR3 consists of 15 residues. CDR1 and CDR2 from the germline V gene are KGHSH and LQKENI. V lost 2 bases, J lost 0 bases, and 8 bases lay in between. Here the CDR3 DNA reads TGTGCCAGCTCACCAACGGGGTATAGCAATCAGCCCCAGCATTTT. This gives the protein CASSPTGYSNQPQHF.

This sequence joins TRBV5-1 and TRBJ1-1; D may be TRBD1 (5 bases). V was shortened by 2 bases and J by 1 base, with 9 bases between the two germline ends. Germline lookup yields CDR1 SGHRS and CDR2 YFSETQ. The CDR3 runs to 14 residues. CDR3 sequence: CASSFQQENTEAFF. DNA of the CDR3: TGCGCCAGCAGCTTCCAACAGGAGAACACTGAAGCTTTCTTT.

The chain is built from TRBV30 and TRBJ1-2; weak D call: TRBD1 (6 bases). The CDR3 loop spans 13 amino acids. V lost 0 bases and J lost 6, with 11 bases in between. Germline CDR1 is GTSNPN and CDR2 is SVGIG (reference sequence). The DNA of the CDR3 is TGTGCCTGGAGTGTTAGGGACAATCATGGCTACACCTTC. Encoded protein: CAWSVRDNHGYTF. Filled out from reference TRBV30 and TRBJ1-2, the complete variable domain reads SQTIHQWPATLVQPVGSPLSLECTVEGTSNPNLYWYRQAAGRGLQLLFYSVGIGQISSEVPQNLSASRPQDRQFILSSKKLLLSDSGFYLCAWSVRDNHGYTFGSGTRLTVV.

The genes are TRBV28 and TRBJ2-1; tentatively, D is TRBD2 (6 bases). The germline V and J ends were trimmed by 7 bases and 7 bases, with 20 bases remaining between them. CDR3 length: 15 residues. Germline V gene lookup returns CDR1 MDHEN and CDR2 SYDVKM. CDR3: CASIPSRGSRNEQFF. CDR3 bases: TGTGCCAGCATACCGAGTCGGGGGAGTAGGAATGAGCAGTTCTTC.

The J gene is TRBJ1-2, the V gene TRBV28; D uncertain. CDR3 size: 13 residues. The V end was cut by 6 bases, the J end by 4 bases, with 12 bases between. Germline values: CDR1 MDHEN, CDR2 SYDVKM. Written as DNA, the CDR3 is TGTGCCAGCAGGCTAGACGAGTCCTATGGCTACACCTTC. Translating gives CASRLDESYGYTF.

The CDR3 loop reads CASSSRGTGVLSPLHF. The CDR3 bases are TGTGCCAGCAGCAGTCGTGGGACAGGGGTCTTGTCACCCCTCCACTTT. The chain carries TRBV7-3 and TRBJ1-6; TRBD1 aligns across 10 bases. Germline V gives CDR1 SGHTA, CDR2 FQGTGA. V shed 5 bases and J 10 bases; nucleotides not matched to a gene: 11. This CDR3 region has 16 residues. Full variable domain (remainder filled in from reference TRBV7-3 and TRBJ1-6): GAGVSQTPSNKVTEKGKYVELRCDPISGHTALYWYRQSLGQGPEFLIYFQGTGAADDSGLPNDRFFAVRPEGSVSTLKIQRTERGDSAVYLCASSSRGTGVLSPLHFGNGTRLTVT.

This rearrangement joins TRBV18 to TRBJ2-7, with a weak D call TRBD1 (5 bases). Germline-derived CDR1 and CDR2 are KGHSH and LQKENI. The CDR3 runs 14 residues. V gave up 2 bases and J gave up 6 bases, with 14 bases separating them. The CDR3 here is CASSPIIGVSEQYF. CDR3 DNA: TGTGCCAGCTCACCAATCATAGGGGTTAGCGAGCAGTACTTC.

V and J are TRBV4-1 and TRBJ2-7, with 8 positions matching TRBD1. The CDR3 has 17 amino acids. V lost 4 bases to trimming and J lost 4 bases; unmatched junction nucleotides: 15. Germline V gene data show CDR1 as MGHRA and CDR2 as YSYEKL. CDR3 protein: CASSPVGGTGNRYEQYF. CDR3 nucleotides: TGCGCCAGCAGCCCTGTTGGGGGGACAGGCAACCGGTACGAGCAGTACTTC.

The rearrangement links TRBV28 to TRBJ1-4; D unresolved. From germline, CDR1 is MDHEN and CDR2 SYDVKM. This CDR3 region has 15 residues. V lost 5 bases and J 5 bases, leaving 15 bases between the germline ends. CDR3 DNA: TGTGCCAGCAGTCTCTTTGGCTTCCCAAATGAAAAACTGTTTTTT. Translated: CASSLFGFPNEKLFF. The entire variable domain, with the rest obtained from reference TRBV28 and TRBJ1-4, is as follows: DVKVTQSSRYLVKRTGEKVFLECVQDMDHENMFWYRQDPGLGLRLIYFSYDVKMKEKGDIPEGYSVSREKKERFSLILESASTNQTSMYLCASSLFGFPNEKLFFGSGTQLSVL.

V is TRBV9 and J is TRBJ2-3, with 10 bases lining up with TRBD2. V trimming: 6 bases; J trimming: 2 bases; junction bases outside the gene matches: 9. The CDR3 consists of 16 residues. The germline CDR1 and CDR2 sequences are SGDLS and YYNGEE. CDR3 loop: CASTRTSGAHTDTQYF. The CDR3 coding sequence is TGTGCCAGCACCCGGACTAGCGGAGCTCACACAGATACGCAGTATTTT.